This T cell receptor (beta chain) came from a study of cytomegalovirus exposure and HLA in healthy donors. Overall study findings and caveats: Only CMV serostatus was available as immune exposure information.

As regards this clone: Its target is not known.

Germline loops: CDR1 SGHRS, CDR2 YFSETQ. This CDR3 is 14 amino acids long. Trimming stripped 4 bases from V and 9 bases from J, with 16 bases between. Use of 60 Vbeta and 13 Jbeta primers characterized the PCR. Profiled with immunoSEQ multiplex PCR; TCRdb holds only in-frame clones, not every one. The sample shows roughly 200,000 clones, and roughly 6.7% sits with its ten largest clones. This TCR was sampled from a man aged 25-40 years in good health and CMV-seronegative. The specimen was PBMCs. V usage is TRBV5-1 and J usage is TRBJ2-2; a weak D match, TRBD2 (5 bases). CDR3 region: CASSAGMRSRELFF. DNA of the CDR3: TGCGCCAGCAGCGCGGGTATGAGGTCTAGGGAGCTGTTTTTT.